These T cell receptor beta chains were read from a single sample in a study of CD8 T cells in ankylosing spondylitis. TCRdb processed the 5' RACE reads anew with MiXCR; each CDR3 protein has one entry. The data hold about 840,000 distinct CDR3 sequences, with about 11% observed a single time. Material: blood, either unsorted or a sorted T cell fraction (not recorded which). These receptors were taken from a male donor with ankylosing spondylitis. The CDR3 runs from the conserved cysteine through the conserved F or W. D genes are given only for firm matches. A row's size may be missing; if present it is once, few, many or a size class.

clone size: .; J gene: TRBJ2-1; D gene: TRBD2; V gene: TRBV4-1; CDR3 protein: CASSQETSGLNPYNEQFF; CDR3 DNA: TGCGCCAGCAGCCAAGAGACTAGCGGACTAAATCCCTACAATGAGCAGTTCTTC
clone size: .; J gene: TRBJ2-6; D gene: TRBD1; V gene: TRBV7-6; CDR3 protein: CASSSNWDRTSGANVLTF; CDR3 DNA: TGTGCCAGCAGCTCTAATTGGGACAGGACCTCTGGGGCCAACGTCCTGACTTTC
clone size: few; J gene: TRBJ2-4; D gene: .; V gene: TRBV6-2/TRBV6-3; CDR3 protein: CASSYSKSGEHLRFLQYF; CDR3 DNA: TGTGCCAGCAGTTACTCCAAGTCGGGGGAACACCTCCGATTTCTTCAGTACTTC
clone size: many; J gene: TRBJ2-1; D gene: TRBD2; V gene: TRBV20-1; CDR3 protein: CSARVGSGLANYNEQFF; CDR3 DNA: TGCAGTGCTAGAGTAGGGTCCGGACTAGCGAATTACAATGAGCAGTTCTTC
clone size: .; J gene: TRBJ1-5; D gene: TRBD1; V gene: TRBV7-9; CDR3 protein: CASSLGWTGQSNQPQHF; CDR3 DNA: TGTGCCAGCAGCTTAGGATGGACAGGGCAAAGCAATCAGCCCCAGCATTTT
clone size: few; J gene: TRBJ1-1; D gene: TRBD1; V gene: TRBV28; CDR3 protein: CASSHRGLVTEAFF; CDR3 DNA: TGTGCCAGCAGCCACAGGGGGCTTGTCACTGAAGCTTTCTTT
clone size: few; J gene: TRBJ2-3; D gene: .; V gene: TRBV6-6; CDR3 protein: CATSGGGTDTQYF; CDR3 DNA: TGTGCCACCTCCGGGGGCGGCACAGATACGCAGTATTTT
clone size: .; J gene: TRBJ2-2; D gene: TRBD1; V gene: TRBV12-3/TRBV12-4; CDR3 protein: CASSPNPGTGAFTGELFF; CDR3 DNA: TGTGCCAGCAGTCCAAACCCCGGGACAGGGGCGTTCACCGGGGAGCTGTTTTTT
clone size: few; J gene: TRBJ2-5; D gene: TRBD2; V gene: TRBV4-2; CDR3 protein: CASSQGPGTSGRETQYF; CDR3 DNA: TGTGCCAGCAGCCAGGGTCCCGGGACTAGCGGGAGAGAGACCCAGTACTTC
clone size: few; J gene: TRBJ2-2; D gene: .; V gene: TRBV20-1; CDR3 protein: CSARDSRVYTGELFF; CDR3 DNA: TGCAGTGCTAGAGATAGCAGGGTTTACACCGGGGAGCTGTTTTTT
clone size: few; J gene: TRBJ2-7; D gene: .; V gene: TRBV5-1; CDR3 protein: CASSLFGVREQYF; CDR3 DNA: TGCGCCAGCAGCTTATTTGGCGTACGTGAGCAGTACTTC
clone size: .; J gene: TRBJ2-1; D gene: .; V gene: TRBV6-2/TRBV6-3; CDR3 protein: CASSFPLEGNNEQFF; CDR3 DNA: TGTGCCAGCAGTTTCCCATTGGAGGGTAACAATGAGCAGTTCTTC
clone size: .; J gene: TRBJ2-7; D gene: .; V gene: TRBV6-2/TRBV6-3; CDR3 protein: CASNPYSSYEQYF; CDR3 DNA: TGTGCCAGCAATCCCTACAGTTCCTACGAGCAGTACTTC
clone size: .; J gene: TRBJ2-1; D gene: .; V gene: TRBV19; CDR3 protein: CASRLGFYNEQFF; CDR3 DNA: TGTGCCAGTAGGCTCGGATTCTACAATGAGCAGTTCTTC
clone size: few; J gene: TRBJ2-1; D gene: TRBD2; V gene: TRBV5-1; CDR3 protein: CASSQIGTSGGFYNEQFF; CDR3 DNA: TGCGCCAGCAGCCAGATCGGGACTAGCGGGGGGTTTTACAATGAGCAGTTCTTC
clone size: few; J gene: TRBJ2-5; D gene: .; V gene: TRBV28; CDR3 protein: CASSLFLGETQYF; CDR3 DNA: TGTGCCAGCAGTTTATTCCTCGGGGAGACCCAGTACTTC
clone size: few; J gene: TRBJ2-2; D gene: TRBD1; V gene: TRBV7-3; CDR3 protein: CASSATGGWNTGELFF; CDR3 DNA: TGTGCCAGCAGCGCTACAGGGGGCTGGAACACCGGGGAGCTGTTTTTT
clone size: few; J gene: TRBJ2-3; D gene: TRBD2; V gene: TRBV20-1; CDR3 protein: CSARPSGRSTDTQYF; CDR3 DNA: TGCAGTGCTAGGCCTAGCGGGAGGTCAACAGATACGCAGTATTTT
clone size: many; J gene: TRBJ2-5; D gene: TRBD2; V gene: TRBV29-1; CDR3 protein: CSALGGSWQETQYF; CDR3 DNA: TGCAGCGCTTTAGGCGGGAGTTGGCAAGAGACCCAGTACTTC
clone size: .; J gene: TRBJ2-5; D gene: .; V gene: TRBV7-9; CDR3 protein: CASSLASNRGLETQYF; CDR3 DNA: TGTGCCAGCAGCTTAGCGTCAAATAGGGGTCTGGAGACCCAGTACTTC
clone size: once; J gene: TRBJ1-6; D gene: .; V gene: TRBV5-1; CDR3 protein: CASRLEGGRNSPLHF; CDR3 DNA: TGCGCCAGCAGATTAGAAGGCGGCAGAAATTCACCCCTCCACTTT
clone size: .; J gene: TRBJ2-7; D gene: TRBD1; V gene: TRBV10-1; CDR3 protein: CASSESGTGAHEQYF; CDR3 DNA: TGCGCCAGCAGTGAGTCAGGGACAGGGGCCCACGAGCAGTACTTC
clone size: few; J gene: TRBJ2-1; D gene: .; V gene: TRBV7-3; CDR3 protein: CASSLISQAQDEQFF; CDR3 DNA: TGTGCCAGCAGCTTAATCTCCCAGGCTCAGGATGAGCAGTTCTTC
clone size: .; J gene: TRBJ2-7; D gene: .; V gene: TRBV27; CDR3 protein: CASSSPGLSPREQYF; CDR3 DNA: TGTGCCAGCAGTTCCCCGGGACTTAGCCCACGCGAGCAGTACTTC
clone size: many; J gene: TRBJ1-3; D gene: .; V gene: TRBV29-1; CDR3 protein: CSVGTTGNTIYF; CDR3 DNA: TGCAGCGTAGGGACCACGGGAAACACCATATATTTT
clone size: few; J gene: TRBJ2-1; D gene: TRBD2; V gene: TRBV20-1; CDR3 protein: CSAGKAGEAYNEQFF; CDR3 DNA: TGCAGTGCGGGAAAAGCGGGAGAGGCTTACAATGAGCAGTTCTTC
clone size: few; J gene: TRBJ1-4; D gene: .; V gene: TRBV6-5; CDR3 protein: CASRGPNEKLFF; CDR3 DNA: TGTGCCAGCAGGGGACCTAATGAAAAACTGTTTTTT
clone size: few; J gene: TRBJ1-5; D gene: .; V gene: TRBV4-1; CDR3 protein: CASSLNSYSNQPQHF; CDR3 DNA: TGCGCCAGCAGTTTAAATTCTTATAGCAATCAGCCCCAGCATTTT
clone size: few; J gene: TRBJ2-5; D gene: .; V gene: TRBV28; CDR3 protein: CASRQYKQETQYF; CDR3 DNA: TGTGCCAGCAGGCAGTATAAGCAAGAGACCCAGTACTTC
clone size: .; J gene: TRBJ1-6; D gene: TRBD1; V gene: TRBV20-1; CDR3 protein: CSASPRTGISPLHF; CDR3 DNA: TGCAGTGCATCCCCCCGGACAGGGATATCACCCCTCCACTTT
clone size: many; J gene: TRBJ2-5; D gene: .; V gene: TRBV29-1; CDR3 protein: CSAKRGQETQYF; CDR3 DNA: TGCAGCGCTAAACGGGGGCAAGAGACCCAGTACTTC
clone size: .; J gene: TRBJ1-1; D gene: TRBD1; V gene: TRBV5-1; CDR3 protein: CASKGQTMNTEAFF; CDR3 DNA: TGCGCCAGCAAGGGACAGACTATGAACACTGAAGCTTTCTTT
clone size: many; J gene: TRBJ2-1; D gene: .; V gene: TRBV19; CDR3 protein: CASSQQDNEQFF; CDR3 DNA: TGTGCCAGTAGTCAACAGGACAATGAGCAGTTCTTC
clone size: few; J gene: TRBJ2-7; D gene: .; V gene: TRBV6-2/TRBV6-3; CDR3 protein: CASSYILRGARSVEQYF; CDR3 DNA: TGTGCCAGCAGTTACATTCTTCGGGGGGCGCGGAGCGTCGAGCAGTACTTC
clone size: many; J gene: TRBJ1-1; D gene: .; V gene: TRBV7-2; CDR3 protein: CASSYLGPLGTFF; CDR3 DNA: TGTGCCAGCAGCTACTTGGGACCTCTCGGGACTTTCTTT
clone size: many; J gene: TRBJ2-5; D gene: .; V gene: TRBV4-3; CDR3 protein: CASSQGTPLQETQYF; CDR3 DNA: TGCGCCAGCAGCCAAGGTACCCCACTACAAGAGACCCAGTACTTC
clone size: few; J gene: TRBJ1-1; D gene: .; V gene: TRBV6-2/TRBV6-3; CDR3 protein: CASTTSHITEAFF; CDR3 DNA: TGTGCCAGCACCACGTCCCACATCACTGAAGCTTTCTTT
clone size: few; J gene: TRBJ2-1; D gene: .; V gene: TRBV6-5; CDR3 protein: CASSYSEFNEQFF; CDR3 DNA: TGTGCCAGCAGTTACTCGGAATTTAATGAGCAGTTCTTC
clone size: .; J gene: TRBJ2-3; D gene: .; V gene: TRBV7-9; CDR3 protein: CASSLSGRANTQYF; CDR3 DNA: TGTGCCAGCAGCTTATCGGGCAGGGCAAATACGCAGTATTTT
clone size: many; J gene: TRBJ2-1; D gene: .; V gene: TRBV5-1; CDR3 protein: CASSLVGTGYNEQFF; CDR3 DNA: TGCGCCAGCAGCTTGGTAGGGACTGGATACAATGAGCAGTTCTTC
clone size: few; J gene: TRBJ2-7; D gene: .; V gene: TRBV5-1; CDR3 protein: CASSLDTLLEQYF; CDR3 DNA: TGCGCCAGCAGTTTGGACACGCTTTTAGAGCAGTACTTC
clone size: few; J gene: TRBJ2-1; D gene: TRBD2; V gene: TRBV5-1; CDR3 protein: CASTRVGGIYNEQFF; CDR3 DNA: TGCGCCAGCACCCGTGTGGGAGGGATCTACAATGAGCAGTTCTTC
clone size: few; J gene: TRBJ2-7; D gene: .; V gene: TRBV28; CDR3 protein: CASGTHHYEQYF; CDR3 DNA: TGTGCCAGCGGGACACATCACTACGAGCAGTACTTC
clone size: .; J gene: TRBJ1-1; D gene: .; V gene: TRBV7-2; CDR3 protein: CASRLGGAGTEAFF; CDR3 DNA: TGTGCCAGCAGACTAGGGGGGGCGGGGACTGAAGCTTTCTTT
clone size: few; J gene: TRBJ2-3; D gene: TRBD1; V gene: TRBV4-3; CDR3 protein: CASSQDPPGQGVSDTQYF; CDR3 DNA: TGCGCCAGCAGCCAAGATCCCCCGGGACAGGGGGTCTCAGATACGCAGTATTTT
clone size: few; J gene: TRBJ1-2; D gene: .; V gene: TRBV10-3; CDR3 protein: CAILGGEKDGYTF; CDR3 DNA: TGTGCCATTCTAGGGGGGGAAAAGGATGGCTACACCTTC
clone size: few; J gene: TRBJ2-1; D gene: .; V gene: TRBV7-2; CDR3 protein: CASSLSAQYNEQFF; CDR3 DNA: TGTGCCAGCAGCTTATCCGCGCAGTACAATGAGCAGTTCTTC
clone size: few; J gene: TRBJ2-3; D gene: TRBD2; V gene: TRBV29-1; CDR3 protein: CSVDGSGSPDTQYF; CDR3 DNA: TGCAGCGTTGACGGTAGCGGGAGTCCAGATACGCAGTATTTT
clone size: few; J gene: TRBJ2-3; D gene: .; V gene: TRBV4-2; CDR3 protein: CASSQEDETSTDTQYF; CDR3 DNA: TGTGCCAGCAGCCAAGAGGACGAAACTAGCACAGATACGCAGTATTTT
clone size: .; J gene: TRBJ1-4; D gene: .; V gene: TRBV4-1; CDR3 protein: CASSLMGSNEKLFF; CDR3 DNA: TGCGCCAGCAGCCTGATGGGGAGTAATGAAAAACTGTTTTTT
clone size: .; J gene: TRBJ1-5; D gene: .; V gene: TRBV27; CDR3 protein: CASSFAHQPQHF; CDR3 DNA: TGTGCCAGCAGTTTTGCGCATCAGCCCCAGCATTTT